These 22 T cell receptor beta chains originate from one sample sequenced in a study of T-cell memory formation after mild COVID-19. TCRdb passed the 5' RACE reads through MiXCR, listing each CDR3 protein once. The sample includes some 320,000 distinct CDR3 sequences, approximately 15% of them seen just once. Input material: PBMCs or a T cell subset sorted from them (not recorded which). The receptors come from a man younger than 35 who had mild COVID-19 (a few samples of this study predate the infection). Cell type and time point are not known.

This clonotype came up a few times. The genes are TRBV11-2 and TRBJ2-1; the D gene is possibly TRBD2 (6 bases). Trimming removed 1 base from V and 8 bases from J, with 12 bases in between. The CDR3 has 14 residues. Germline assignment: CDR1 SGHAT and CDR2 FQNNGV. The CDR3 here is CASSLAGGVYEQFF. CDR3 nucleotide sequence: TGTGCCAGCAGCTTAGCGGGCGGGGTCTATGAGCAGTTCTTC.

J is TRBJ2-2 and V is TRBV6-5; 7 nucleotides line up with TRBD1. The germline V gene has CDR1 MNHEY and CDR2 SVGAGI. The length of the CDR3 is 14 residues. V was pared by 3 bases and J by 4 bases, with 2 bases of the junction left unmatched. CDR3 sequence: CASSYAGGTGELFF. The CDR3 DNA reads as TGTGCCAGCAGTTATGCAGGGGGCACCGGGGAGCTGTTTTTT.

This clonotype has only a few counts. The V call is TRBV6-5, the J call TRBJ2-7; D remains ambiguous. The germline V gene encodes CDR1 MNHEY and CDR2 SVGAGI. This CDR3 contains 14 residues. V gave up 6 bases and J gave up 1 base, with 13 bases separating them. The CDR3 reads CASSLNGGSYEQYF. CDR3 DNA: TGTGCCAGCAGCCTGAACGGCGGATCCTACGAGCAGTACTTC.

The rearrangement joins TRBV7-2 to TRBJ1-5; TRBD1 is a possible D gene (6 bases). This CDR3 contains 12 residues. V was shortened by 3 bases and J by 11 bases, with 11 bases between the two germline ends. Germline V gene lookup returns CDR1 SGHTA and CDR2 FQGNSA. CDR3 nucleotide sequence: TGTGCCAGCAGCTTGGAGGGGGGGGCCCAGCATTTT. This gives the protein CASSLEGGAQHF.

The chain uses TRBV4-1 and TRBJ1-2; D uncertain. The CDR3 covers 13 residues. The V end lost 1 base, the J end lost 8 bases, and 11 bases lay between the germline ends. Germline V gene sequence: CDR1 MGHRA, CDR2 YSYEKL. The CDR3: CASSQVGSRGYTF. The CDR3 DNA reads TGCGCCAGCAGCCAAGTGGGGAGTAGGGGCTACACCTTC.

This clonotype was counted only a few times. The V call is TRBV24-1, the J call TRBJ2-5, with 9 bases that match TRBD2. Germline CDR1 and CDR2: KGHDR and SFDVKD. There are 14 residues in the CDR3. V shed 4 bases and J 6 bases; nucleotides not matched to a gene: 5. The CDR3 nucleotides read TGTGCCACCAGTGACTCGGGACTAGCAAAGACCCAGTACTTC. It is translated as CATSDSGLAKTQYF.

This clonotype was counted a few times. The chain has TRBV7-6 and TRBJ2-3; the D gene is possibly TRBD1 (5 bases). Germline-derived CDR1 and CDR2 are SGHVS and FNYEAQ. The germline V and J ends were trimmed by 5 bases and 11 bases, with 17 bases remaining between them. The CDR3 contains 13 residues. In DNA, the CDR3 is TGTGCCAGCAGCGAGCCTGGGGCCCCAAGGCAGTATTTT. It specifies CASSEPGAPRQYF.

This clonotype was found a few times. J is TRBJ2-5 and V is TRBV5-1; D is possibly TRBD1 or TRBD2 (5 bases each). V was pared by 0 bases and J by 7 bases, with 13 bases between. This CDR3 is 14 amino acids long. Germline V CDR1 and CDR2: SGHRS, YFSETQ. This CDR3 is CASSLEVGVRTQYF. Here the CDR3 DNA reads TGCGCCAGCAGCTTGGAGGTGGGGGTAAGGACCCAGTACTTC. Variable domain in full (rest from reference TRBV5-1 and TRBJ2-5): KAGVTQTPRYLIKTRGQQVTLSCSPISGHRSVSWYQQTPGQGLQFLFEYFSETQRNKGNFPGRFSGRQFSNSRSEMNVSTLELGDSALYLCASSLEVGVRTQYFGPGTRLLVL.

This clonotype came up a few times. V gene TRBV4-3 combines with J gene TRBJ1-2; D is unclear. The CDR3 loop spans 13 amino acids. Trimming removed 0 bases from V and 6 bases from J, with 8 bases in between. The V gene's germline CDR1 is LGHNA and CDR2 YSLEER. The DNA of the CDR3 is TGCGCCAGCAGCCAAGATGGCCCCGATGGCTACACCTTC. Residues: CASSQDGPDGYTF.

The chain uses TRBV5-1 and TRBJ1-6; no clear D. This CDR3 is 15 amino acids long. V lost 0 bases and J lost 5, with 9 bases in between. Germline-derived CDR1 and CDR2 are SGHRS and YFSETQ. The CDR3 nucleotides read TGCGCCAGCAGCTTGGGCTTTCAGAATAATTCACCCCTCCACTTT. It is translated as CASSLGFQNNSPLHF.

The chain links TRBV7-9 to TRBJ1-1; D uncertain. Germline CDR1 SEHNR, CDR2 FQNEAQ (reference sequence). The CDR3 has 16 residues. V shed 0 bases and J shed 0 bases, with 11 bases lying between them. The CDR3: CASSLAPEPMNTEAFF. CDR3 in DNA: TGTGCCAGCAGCTTAGCGCCGGAGCCCATGAACACTGAAGCTTTCTTT. The entire variable domain, with the rest obtained from reference TRBV7-9 and TRBJ1-1, is as follows: DTGVSQNPRHKITKRGQNVTFRCDPISEHNRLYWYRQTLGQGPEFLTYFQNEAQLEKSRLLSDRFSAERPKGSFSTLEIQRTEQGDSAMYLCASSLAPEPMNTEAFFGQGTRLTVV.

This clonotype has just one count. The V call is TRBV5-1, the J call TRBJ1-4; TRBD1 might be the D (6 bases). Germline V gives CDR1 SGHRS, CDR2 YFSETQ. V gave up 5 bases and J gave up 5 bases, with 19 bases separating them. The CDR3 spans 16 residues. The CDR3 spells CASSTRGGQRNEKLFF. CDR3 coding DNA: TGCGCCAGCAGTACCCGGGGAGGACAGCGGAATGAAAAACTGTTTTTT. The variable domain in full, with the rest retrieved from reference TRBV5-1 and TRBJ1-4, is KAGVTQTPRYLIKTRGQQVTLSCSPISGHRSVSWYQQTPGQGLQFLFEYFSETQRNKGNFPGRFSGRQFSNSRSEMNVSTLELGDSALYLCASSTRGGQRNEKLFFGSGTQLSVL.

This chain connects TRBV19 to TRBJ1-5; TRBD1 is a possible D gene (5 bases). Germline V gene sequence: CDR1 LNHDA, CDR2 SQIVND (reference sequence). V lost 7 bases and J lost 4, with 11 bases in between. This CDR3 has 13 residues. This CDR3 is CASTRDHNQPQHF. CDR3 DNA: TGTGCCAGTACTCGGGACCATAATCAGCCCCAGCATTTT.

The CDR3: CASSSRDTTSPLHF. CDR3 DNA sequence: TGCGCCAGCAGCTCCCGGGACACTACTTCACCCCTCCACTTT. This chain uses TRBV5-1 with TRBJ1-6; D might be TRBD1 (6 bases). Trimming removed 3 bases at V and 9 bases at J, with 13 bases between. There are 14 residues in the CDR3. CDR1 and CDR2 from the germline V gene are SGHRS and YFSETQ.

This rearrangement joins TRBV5-1 to TRBJ2-5; perhaps TRBD1 as D (6 bases). V dropped 5 bases and J dropped 2 bases, with 13 bases sitting between them. Germline V CDR1 and CDR2: SGHRS, YFSETQ. The CDR3 loop spans 14 amino acids. CDR3 coding DNA: TGCGCCAGCAGTTATACGACAGGACAAGAGACCCAGTACTTC. Its protein is CASSYTTGQETQYF.

This clonotype was recorded many times. The chain carries TRBV4-1 and TRBJ2-1; no reliable D call. The germline V gene encodes CDR1 MGHRA and CDR2 YSYEKL. The CDR3 has 13 amino acids. V lost 0 bases to trimming and J lost 5 bases, with 5 bases between them. CDR3 coding DNA: TGCGCCAGCAGCCAAGATCGGGACAATGAGCAGTTCTTC. Encoded protein: CASSQDRDNEQFF.

This clonotype was picked up a small number of times. V gene TRBV6-5 combines with J gene TRBJ2-5; D gene unclear. Trimming left V 6 bases short and J 2 bases short, with 19 bases between. This CDR3 contains 16 residues. Germline CDR1 MNHEY, CDR2 SVGAGI. This CDR3 reads CASSPENRAHQETQYF. CDR3 nucleotide sequence: TGTGCCAGCAGCCCTGAAAACAGAGCACATCAAGAGACCCAGTACTTC.

The gene calls are TRBV29-1 and TRBJ1-5; the D gene is possibly TRBD1 (6 bases). The CDR3 is 13 amino acids. Looked up from germline, CDR1 is SQVTM and CDR2 is ANQGSEA. V shed 2 bases and J shed 5 bases, with 10 bases lying between them. In nucleotides, the CDR3 is TGCAGCGTTGAACGGGGGGCATATCAGCCCCAGCATTTT. Encoded protein: CSVERGAYQPQHF.

This clonotype was seen many times. V and J are TRBV11-2 and TRBJ1-6; a possible D gene is TRBD1 (5 bases). Germline values: CDR1 SGHAT, CDR2 FQNNGV. The CDR3 totals 14 residues. Trimming removed 0 bases from V and 10 bases from J, with 10 bases in between. The CDR3 reads CASSLDRVFSPLHF. In DNA, the CDR3 is TGTGCCAGCAGCTTAGACAGGGTTTTCTCACCCCTCCACTTT.

The genes are TRBV10-3 and TRBJ1-1; D unresolved. Germline CDR1 ENHRY, CDR2 SYGVKD. CDR3 length equals 12 residues. The ends were cut back, 3 bases at V and 11 bases at J, with 13 bases in the middle. The CDR3 loop reads CAISDGRAGAFF. In nucleotides, the CDR3 is TGTGCCATCAGTGATGGTCGGGCCGGCGCTTTCTTT.

This clonotype showed up just a few times. V is TRBV19 and J is TRBJ1-2; D is ambiguous. Per the germline V gene, CDR1 is LNHDA and CDR2 is SQIVND (reference sequence). The CDR3 runs to 14 residues. V lost 6 bases, J lost 3 bases, and 14 bases lay in between. The CDR3 here is CASSPQARDYGYTF. The DNA for the CDR3 is TGTGCCAGTAGCCCCCAAGCGCGCGACTATGGCTACACCTTC.

This clonotype has a handful of counts. The gene calls are TRBV12-3 or TRBV12-4 and TRBJ1-5; 9 positions match TRBD1. The length of the CDR3 is 15 residues. V shed 5 bases and J 6 bases; nucleotides not matched to a gene: 8. The CDR3 spells CASSLGTGYGQPQHF. DNA for the CDR3: TGTGCCAGCAGTCTGGGGACAGGGTACGGTCAGCCCCAGCATTTT.